The clone carrying this T cell receptor (beta chain) showed up many times. Its antigen is unknown. This entry comes from a study of response to subunit inactivated influenza vaccine. Germline V CDR1 and CDR2: MNHEY, SVGEGT. Between the trimmed V and J ends, which lost 5 bases and 2 bases, there was a span of 9 bases. The length of the CDR3 is 13 residues. Study-wide findings and caveats: Few new T cells, the authors suggested, are recruited by each seasonal influenza vaccination.

MiXCR was run by TCRdb on the RT-PCR reads, yielding one entry per CDR3 protein. Of 500,000 to 550,000 distinct CDR3 sequences listed, 6.5% to 8% were seen once; the top ten hold about an eighth. This TCR was recovered from a man between 50 and 69 years old who received an inactivated influenza vaccine. The rearrangement links TRBV6-2 or TRBV6-3 to TRBJ1-2; D is unclear. Here the sequenced sample was PBMCs from blood, taken roughly 24 months after vaccination. The CDR3 DNA is TGTGCCAGCAGTACCCGGGAAAACTATGGCTACACCTTC. Amino acid sequence: CASSTRENYGYTF.